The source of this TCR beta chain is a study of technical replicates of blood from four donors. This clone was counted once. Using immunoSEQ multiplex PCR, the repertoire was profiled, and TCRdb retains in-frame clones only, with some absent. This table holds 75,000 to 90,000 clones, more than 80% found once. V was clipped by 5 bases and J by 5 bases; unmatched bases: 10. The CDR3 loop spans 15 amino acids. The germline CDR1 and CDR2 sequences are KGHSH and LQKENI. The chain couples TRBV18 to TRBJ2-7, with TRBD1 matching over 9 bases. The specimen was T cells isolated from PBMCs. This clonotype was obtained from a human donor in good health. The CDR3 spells CASSTSPGTGHEQYF. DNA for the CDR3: TGTGCCAGCTCAACGAGTCCCGGGACAGGGCACGAGCAGTACTTC.